The clone carrying this T cell receptor beta chain was observed at least ten times. Its antigen is unknown. The CDR3 is made up of 15 amino acids. Unmatched junction bases numbered 2, after V lost 2 bases and J lost 4 bases. CDR1 and CDR2 (germline): SGHTA, FQGNSA. This record comes from a study of regulatory T cells in long-lasting Graves disease. Whole-study findings and limits: Accuracy was perhaps lowered by the small sample size.

Time point indicated: persistent/refractory GD, antithyroid drugs over 5 years with positive TRAb. PBMCs were the source of the RNA used for TCR sequencing. CDR3 regions were amplified by Arm-PCR using iRepertoire HTBI primers to build TCR beta libraries. In the original analysis: Looking across samples, the authors found about 62 TRBV and some 13 TRBJ segments. TCRdb used MiXCR to reprocess the multiplex PCR reads, holding one entry per CDR3 protein. The V and J calls follow TCRdb's processing rather than the paper's. The sample includes approximately 380,000 distinct CDR3 sequences, around 20% of them seen just once.

The receptor was derived from a female donor with Graves disease. The material was peripheral blood mononuclear cells (PBMCs), obtained when the disease was refractory, from a patient treated with antithyroid drugs. The J gene is TRBJ1-4, the V gene TRBV7-2; 9 bases fit TRBD1. The CDR3 sequence is CASSLRQGDNEKLFF. The DNA for the CDR3 is TGTGCCAGCAGCTTAAGACAGGGGGATAATGAAAAACTGTTTTTT.